These 22 T cell receptor beta chains came from one sample sequenced in a study of T-cell memory formation after mild COVID-19. TCRdb used MiXCR to reprocess the 5' RACE reads, holding one entry per CDR3 protein. Found here are about 360,000 distinct CDR3 sequences, around 14% of them singletons; the top ten hold 22%. Sequencing was carried out using PBMCs or a T cell subset sorted from them (not recorded which). The receptors here all came from a man younger than 35 who had mild COVID-19 (a few samples of this study predate the infection). Cell type and time point are not known.

The chain employs TRBV5-1 and TRBJ2-6; no clear D. The V end was cut by 4 bases, the J end by 1 base, with 9 bases between. This CDR3 contains 15 residues. CDR1 is SGHRS, CDR2 YFSETQ, per germline. In DNA, the CDR3 is TGCGCCAGCAGCCCTGGGGATTCTGGGGCCAACGTCCTGACTTTC. Translation gives CASSPGDSGANVLTF.

The chain couples TRBV28 to TRBJ1-2; no clear D. This CDR3 region has 15 residues. Deletions cut 5 bases from V and 8 bases from J, with 21 bases between. In germline, CDR1 is MDHEN, CDR2 SYDVKM. The CDR3 loop is CASSPTGRGLPGYTF. The CDR3 nucleotides are TGTGCCAGCAGTCCTACGGGAAGAGGGTTGCCCGGCTACACCTTC.

The rearrangement joins TRBV24-1 to TRBJ2-7; D call uncertain. The CDR3 length is 14 residues. V gave up 12 bases and J gave up 3 bases, with 20 bases separating them. Germline V gene lookup returns CDR1 KGHDR and CDR2 SFDVKD. CDR3 nucleotide sequence: TGTGCCCCCCGCATGGCGCAATTCAGCTACGAGCAGTACTTC. Protein product: CAPRMAQFSYEQYF.

The rearrangement joins TRBV7-9 to TRBJ2-7; tentatively, D is TRBD1 (5 bases). Between the trimmed V and J ends, which lost 5 bases and 2 bases, there was a span of 13 bases. The CDR3 runs 14 residues. Germline V gene lookup returns CDR1 SEHNR and CDR2 FQNEAQ (reference sequence). This CDR3 is CASSNPTETYEQYF. Here the CDR3 DNA reads TGTGCCAGCAGCAACCCGACAGAGACCTACGAGCAGTACTTC. Full variable domain (remainder filled in from reference TRBV7-9 and TRBJ2-7): DTGVSQNPRHKITKRGQNVTFRCDPISEHNRLYWYRQTLGQGPEFLTYFQNEAQLEKSRLLSDRFSAERPKGSFSTLEIQRTEQGDSAMYLCASSNPTETYEQYFGPGTRLTVT.

The table lists this clonotype with a few counts. This rearrangement joins TRBV6-5 to TRBJ1-4; 8 positions match TRBD1. The germline gives CDR1 MNHEY, CDR2 SVGAGI. Losses at the gene ends were 0 bases for V and 8 bases for J; bases not matched to a gene: 8. CDR3 size: 16 residues. The CDR3 sequence is CASSYSAGTGGEKLFF. CDR3 nucleotide sequence: TGTGCCAGCAGTTACTCCGCCGGGACAGGTGGCGAAAAACTGTTTTTT.

The V gene is TRBV12-3 or TRBV12-4, the J gene TRBJ1-3; D ambiguous. The CDR3 spans 12 residues. V lost 6 bases to trimming and J lost 5 bases, with 8 bases between them. In DNA form, the CDR3 reads TGTGCCAGCAGCCCAGTGCGAAACACCATATATTTT. Encoded protein: CASSPVRNTIYF.

This clonotype has more than one count but fewer than ten. This sequence joins TRBV28 and TRBJ2-2; D is perhaps TRBD1 or TRBD2 (5 bases each). The CDR3 sequence is 13 residues long. Germline CDR1 is MDHEN and CDR2 is SYDVKM. The V and J ends lost 8 bases and 7 bases respectively, with 14 bases between them. CDR3 DNA: TGTGCCAGCGGGGGATTCGGGAACGGGGAGCTGTTTTTT. Encoded protein: CASGGFGNGELFF.

The rearrangement joins TRBV12-3 or TRBV12-4 to TRBJ1-6; possibly TRBD1 for D (6 bases). V lost 6 bases and J lost 3, with 12 bases in between. The CDR3 consists of 15 residues. The CDR3 sequence: CASRTGQVYNSPLHF. The DNA of the CDR3 is TGTGCCAGCAGGACGGGACAAGTCTATAATTCACCCCTCCACTTT.

This clonotype showed up many times. The V and J genes are TRBV5-1 and TRBJ1-1, with unresolved D. Germline CDR1 SGHRS, CDR2 YFSETQ. V was shortened by 4 bases and J by 3 bases, with 7 bases between the two germline ends. The CDR3 covers 12 residues. CDR3 nucleotides: TGCGCCAGCAGCCCCCCGGACACTGAAGCTTTCTTT. Translating it yields CASSPPDTEAFF. The entire variable domain, with the rest obtained from reference TRBV5-1 and TRBJ1-1, is as follows: KAGVTQTPRYLIKTRGQQVTLSCSPISGHRSVSWYQQTPGQGLQFLFEYFSETQRNKGNFPGRFSGRQFSNSRSEMNVSTLELGDSALYLCASSPPDTEAFFGQGTRLTVV.

This clonotype was seen only a few times. This chain links TRBV19 with TRBJ2-7; D ambiguous. V was shortened by 5 bases and J by 3 bases, with 11 bases between the two germline ends. The CDR3 runs to 13 residues. Germline CDR1 LNHDA, CDR2 SQIVND (reference sequence). This CDR3 is CASSPYGGYEQYF. For the CDR3, the DNA is TGTGCCAGTAGTCCCTACGGTGGCTACGAGCAGTACTTC.

This clonotype was counted between two and nine times. The chain joins TRBV20-1 to TRBJ2-3; the match to TRBD2 covers 8 bases. Germline trimming cut 3 bases from V and 1 base from J; bases unmatched to any gene: 15. The CDR3 spans 18 residues. Per the germline V gene, CDR1 is DFQATT and CDR2 is SNEGSKA (reference sequence). CDR3 sequence reads: CSARADRRGGPGTDTQYF. CDR3 nucleotides: TGCAGTGCTAGGGCTGACCGACGGGGGGGCCCTGGCACAGATACGCAGTATTTT.

The chain is built from TRBV6-1 and TRBJ1-2; 7 nucleotides align to TRBD1. CDR1 is MNHNS, CDR2 SASEGT, per germline. The length of the CDR3 is 12 residues. The V and J ends lost 7 bases and 4 bases, in that order; junction bases with no gene match: 3. CDR3 nucleotides: TGTGCCAGCACGGGACAGTCCTATGGCTACACCTTC. As protein: CASTGQSYGYTF.

This chain links TRBV7-2 with TRBJ2-7, with a possible D match to TRBD1 (6 bases). Trimming stripped 6 bases from V and 9 bases from J, with 15 bases between. This CDR3 is built from 12 residues. Germline V gene sequence: CDR1 SGHTA, CDR2 FQGNSA. CDR3 sequence (DNA): TGTGCCAGCAGTTCTGGGACAATAGCGCAGTACTTC. Its protein product is CASSSGTIAQYF.

The rearrangement uses TRBV28 and TRBJ2-5, with 9 bases aligning to TRBD2. The CDR3 extends over 18 amino acids. CDR1 and CDR2 (germline): MDHEN, SYDVKM. V gave up 4 bases and J gave up 5 bases; unmatched junction bases: 17. The CDR3 sequence is CASSSFGGGGVNAETQYF. The CDR3 coding sequence is TGTGCCAGCAGTTCCTTTGGCGGGGGGGGCGTCAACGCGGAGACCCAGTACTTC. Complete variable domain (other parts from reference TRBV28 and TRBJ2-5): DVKVTQSSRYLVKRTGEKVFLECVQDMDHENMFWYRQDPGLGLRLIYFSYDVKMKEKGDIPEGYSVSREKKERFSLILESASTNQTSMYLCASSSFGGGGVNAETQYFGPGTRLLVL.

The CDR3 is CASSSRWVGNSPLHF. The CDR3 bases are TGTGCCAGCAGCTCCCGTTGGGTCGGCAATTCACCCCTCCACTTT. The chain links TRBV7-2 to TRBJ1-6; D gene uncertain. Trimming removed 4 bases from V and 7 bases from J, with 14 bases in between. Germline-derived CDR1 and CDR2 are SGHTA and FQGNSA. This CDR3 is 15 amino acids long.

This clonotype was detected a few times. The gene calls are TRBV4-3 and TRBJ2-2; D is uncertain. Germline V gene data show CDR1 as LGHNA and CDR2 as YSLEER. The CDR3 is 18 residues long. V lost 0 bases and J 2 bases, leaving 16 bases between the germline ends. CDR3 nucleotide sequence: TGCGCCAGCAGCCAAGAGGTGACGAAACCTCTAAACACCGGGGAGCTGTTTTTT. It codes for CASSQEVTKPLNTGELFF.

This clonotype was detected a few times. The chain has TRBV19 and TRBJ2-1, with 8 nucleotides matching TRBD2. The germline gives CDR1 LNHDA, CDR2 SQIVND (reference sequence). Trimming cost V 2 bases and J 6 bases; bases outside gene matches: 3. The CDR3 is 14 residues long. CDR3: CASSIPGGLNEQFF. DNA for the CDR3: TGTGCCAGTAGTATACCGGGGGGGCTCAATGAGCAGTTCTTC.

This clonotype was seen many times. The chain combines TRBV5-6 with TRBJ2-7; D not certain. V was pared by 2 bases and J by 4 bases, with 7 bases between. The CDR3 is 12 amino acids. Germline lookup yields CDR1 SGHDT and CDR2 YYEEEE. CDR3: CASSFGPYEQYV. As DNA, the CDR3 is TGTGCCAGCAGCTTCGGCCCTTACGAGCAGTACGTC.

This chain connects TRBV5-1 to TRBJ2-5; TRBD1 matches at 10 bases. This CDR3 contains 15 residues. Germline V CDR1 and CDR2: SGHRS, YFSETQ. Unmatched junction bases numbered 3, after V lost 0 bases and J lost 4 bases. In nucleotides, the CDR3 is TGCGCCAGCAGCTTGGGGACAGGGGGACGAGAGACCCAGTACTTC. Translating gives CASSLGTGGRETQYF. Full variable domain (remainder filled in from reference TRBV5-1 and TRBJ2-5): KAGVTQTPRYLIKTRGQQVTLSCSPISGHRSVSWYQQTPGQGLQFLFEYFSETQRNKGNFPGRFSGRQFSNSRSEMNVSTLELGDSALYLCASSLGTGGRETQYFGPGTRLLVL.

This clonotype was seen only a few times. This chain links TRBV7-2 with TRBJ1-2; D gene ambiguous. Germline V gene sequence: CDR1 SGHTA, CDR2 FQGNSA. V was clipped by 2 bases and J by 6 bases, with 10 bases between them. This CDR3 comprises 13 residues. The CDR3 nucleotides read TGTGCCAGCAGCTTACGAGGAAGCCATGGCTACACCTTC. Translation gives CASSLRGSHGYTF.

The table lists this clonotype with many counts. The J gene is TRBJ2-3, the V gene TRBV12-3 or TRBV12-4; no firm D call. This CDR3 has 13 amino acids. V lost 2 bases to trimming and J lost 0 bases, with 3 bases between them. The CDR3: CASSLMSTDTQYF. The CDR3 DNA is TGTGCCAGCAGTTTAATGAGCACAGATACGCAGTATTTT.

The rearrangement joins TRBV2 to TRBJ1-5; perhaps TRBD1 as D (5 bases). Trimming stripped 6 bases from V and 1 base from J, with 19 bases between. CDR1 is SNHLY, CDR2 FYNNEI, per germline. The CDR3 has 17 residues. The CDR3 reads CASRKGPGRGSNQPQHF. Here the CDR3 DNA reads TGTGCCAGCAGAAAAGGTCCAGGGCGGGGAAGCAATCAGCCCCAGCATTTT.